This T cell receptor (beta chain) derives from a study of blood T cell repertoires in COVID-19. In the study overall: Collection of acute and convalescent COVID-19 samples took place in the United States, Italy and Spain. Nucleic acid was either cDNA or gDNA, and it came from T cells, B-cell-depleted T cells, or PBMCs.

Per the original data handling: For nucleated cells, counts were estimated from reference gene primer amplification. The method was immunoSEQ multiplex PCR; TCRdb's version includes in-frame clones alone and lacks a portion of them. That table is the source of V, J and clone size, and D and trimming were worked out from the DNA. The sample records hundreds of thousands of clones, around 90% being singletons. The CDR3 is 16 amino acids. Trimming cost V 6 bases and J 2 bases, with 19 bases left between them. Looked up from germline, CDR1 is MNHEY and CDR2 is SMNVEV (reference sequence). This TCR was sampled from a woman younger than 30 who had recovered from COVID-19. Input material: peripheral blood. The V gene is TRBV27, the J gene TRBJ1-2; D perhaps matches TRBD1 (5 bases). The chain's CDR3 is CASSPSAGQVNYGYTF. The CDR3 DNA reads as TGTGCCAGCAGCCCATCAGCAGGGCAGGTAAACTATGGCTACACCTTC.